This T cell receptor (beta chain) originates from a study of patients and donors after allogeneic stem cell transplantation. TCRdb used MiXCR to reprocess the RT-PCR reads, holding one entry per CDR3 protein. This sample carries approximately 90,000 distinct CDR3 sequences, approximately 5.2% of them seen once, and the ten largest clones take roughly 2.5%. The CDR3 consists of 15 residues. Trimming at V came to 3 bases and at J to 12 bases, leaving 12 bases not matched to a gene. Germline values: CDR1 DFQATT, CDR2 SNEGSKA (reference sequence). This clonotype was recorded at least ten times. The receptor comes from a human donor who was either an allogeneic HSCT recipient or a stem cell or donor lymphocyte infusion donor (not recorded which). It is not recorded whose cells these are; they may come from a transplant donor. V usage is TRBV20-1 and J usage is TRBJ1-6; 9 bases line up with TRBD1. Sequenced material: blood, either unsorted or a sorted T cell fraction (not recorded which). The CDR3 bases are TGCAGTGCTAGTCCGGGACAGGGCCCGGGGTTACCCCTCCACTTT. Translating it yields CSASPGQGPGLPLHF.